These 4 T cell receptor beta chains share one sample of origin, sequenced in a study of patients and donors after allogeneic stem cell transplantation. A single record per CDR3 protein comes from TCRdb applying MiXCR to the RT-PCR reads. The repertoire includes over 400,000 distinct CDR3 sequences, roughly 17% of them detected once, and just over 7% sits in the top ten. Sequencing was carried out using blood, either unsorted or a sorted T cell fraction (not recorded which). The receptor source for this set is a human donor who was either an allogeneic HSCT recipient or a stem cell or donor lymphocyte infusion donor (not recorded which). It is not recorded whose cells these are; they may come from a transplant donor.

This clonotype came up many times. The rearrangement joins TRBV12-5 to TRBJ2-2; perhaps TRBD1 as D (6 bases). Between the trimmed V and J ends, which lost 3 bases and 3 bases, there was a span of 14 bases. The CDR3 has 16 amino acids. Germline V gene sequence: CDR1 LGHNT, CDR2 FRNRAP. The CDR3 DNA follows: TGTGCTAGTGGTTTTTTTGGGACAATGGACACCGGGGAGCTGTTTTTT. As protein: CASGFFGTMDTGELFF.

The chain uses TRBV20-1 and TRBJ2-7; 7 positions match TRBD2. CDR1 is DFQATT and CDR2 is SNEGSKA in the germline V gene (reference sequence). V trimming: 0 bases; J trimming: 4 bases; junction bases outside the gene matches: 9. The CDR3 has 15 residues. The CDR3 DNA sequence: TGCAGTGCTAGAGATCTCAAGCGGGGCTTGTACGAGCAGTACTTC. It is translated as CSARDLKRGLYEQYF.

The chain uses TRBV2 and TRBJ2-1; TRBD2 matches at 8 bases. The trim removed 6 bases at V and 6 bases at J, leaving 1 base unmatched. The V gene's germline CDR1 is SNHLY and CDR2 FYNNEI. The CDR3 is 12 residues long. CDR3 sequence: CASRAGGNEQFF. Here the CDR3 DNA reads TGTGCCAGCAGGGCGGGAGGCAATGAGCAGTTCTTC.

This clonotype was counted only a few times. The chain combines TRBV20-1 with TRBJ1-1; D remains unclear. Per the germline V gene, CDR1 is DFQATT and CDR2 is SNEGSKA (reference sequence). The V end was cut by 6 bases, the J end by 4 bases, with 12 bases between. The CDR3 sequence is 12 residues long. The CDR3 nucleotides read TGCAGTGCCCCCTACCAACTCACTGAAGCTTTCTTT. It encodes CSAPYQLTEAFF.